These 14 T cell receptor beta chains originate from one sample sequenced in a study of shared clonotypes between healthy human individuals. Clones were read by immunoSEQ multiplex PCR, and TCRdb kept only the in-frame ones, dropping some. The sample shows about 2 million clones, 85% to 95% of them seen only once. Sequenced material: naive CD4+ T cells sorted from blood. The subset was: CD45RA+ positively selected. The receptors come from a man aged 18 to 35 in good health.

The chain employs TRBV6-1 and TRBJ2-7; 10 bases map to TRBD2. The germline V gene encodes CDR1 MNHNS and CDR2 SASEGT. CDR3 size: 15 residues. V dropped 3 bases and J dropped 5; count of bases not matched to a gene: 7. The CDR3 loop is CASSDRASGSNEQYF. The CDR3, as DNA: TGTGCCAGCAGTGATAGGGCTAGCGGGAGTAACGAGCAGTACTTC.

Points on this clone: Other DNA sequences within the sample encode an identical CDR3. The chain is built from TRBV10-3 and TRBJ1-5; 9 nucleotides line up with TRBD1. This CDR3 spans 13 amino acids. Per the germline V gene, CDR1 is ENHRY and CDR2 is SYGVKD. V lost 11 bases to trimming and J lost 3 bases; unmatched junction nucleotides: 5. This CDR3 is CASRTGANQPQHF. CDR3 coding DNA: TGTGCCTCGCGGACAGGGGCCAATCAGCCCCAGCATTTT.

The rearrangement links TRBV21-1 to TRBJ2-7; the table's D call, TRBD2, was not checked against the DNA. TRBV21-1 is classified as a pseudogene. This CDR3 spans 19 amino acids. The CDR3 here is CASSLPGLAGVRSPYEQYF. The CDR3 DNA follows: TGTGCCAGCAGCCTCCCGGGACTAGCGGGAGTTCGGAGCCCCTACGAGCAGTACTTC.

Remarks on this clone: Other DNA variants within this sample encode the same CDR3. J is TRBJ1-1 and V is TRBV5-1; 9 bases align to TRBD1. Germline CDR1 and CDR2: SGHRS and YFSETQ. This CDR3 is built from 15 residues. V gave up 4 bases and J gave up 1 base; unmatched junction bases: 5. This CDR3 is CASSPGTGPNTEAFF. The CDR3 DNA reads TGCGCCAGCAGCCCGGGGACAGGGCCGAACACTGAAGCTTTCTTT.

This chain links TRBV5-6 with TRBJ2-3; tentatively, D is TRBD2 (7 bases). V was trimmed by 2 bases and J by 4 bases, leaving 14 bases between them. This CDR3 region has 15 residues. Germline CDR1 is SGHDT and CDR2 is YYEEEE. CDR3 protein: CASSLPKGGADTQYF. The CDR3, as DNA: TGTGCCAGCAGCTTACCCAAGGGGGGGGCAGATACGCAGTATTTT.

This chain connects TRBV28 to TRBJ2-3; 8 nucleotides line up with TRBD1. This CDR3 is built from 17 residues. V shed 3 bases, J shed 7 bases, and the junction held 15 bases outside the gene matches. Germline-derived CDR1 and CDR2 are MDHEN and SYDVKM. Written as DNA, the CDR3 is TGTGCCAGCAGTTTTCCCAAGTCAGGGGGCCGTGTTAATACGCAGTATTTT. It translates to CASSFPKSGGRVNTQYF.

The V call is TRBV6-6, the J call TRBJ1-5; D gene ambiguous. This CDR3 is 15 amino acids long. CDR1 is MNHNY and CDR2 is SVGAGI in the germline V gene (reference sequence). The V end was cut by 6 bases, the J end by 1 base, with 13 bases between. The DNA for the CDR3 is TGTGCCAGCAGCCCTAGGTCCCCGAGCAATCAGCCCCAGCATTTT. Its translation: CASSPRSPSNQPQHF.

The chain employs TRBV9 and TRBJ2-7, with 9 bases that match TRBD1. The germline gives CDR1 SGDLS, CDR2 YYNGEE. J was trimmed by 3 bases and V by 0 bases; bases with no gene match: 7. This CDR3 comprises 16 residues. The DNA of the CDR3 is TGTGCCAGCAGCGTAGACGCTGGACAGGGGTTCTACGAGCAGTACTTC. It is translated as CASSVDAGQGFYEQYF.

In regard to this clone: Different DNA sequences within this sample yield the same CDR3. The rearrangement uses TRBV2 and TRBJ1-5; D unclear. The ends were cut back, 8 bases at V and 7 bases at J, with 15 bases in the middle. The CDR3 is made up of 13 amino acids. CDR1 and CDR2 (germline): SNHLY, FYNNEI. The CDR3: CASSDEGNQPQHF. The CDR3 region has the DNA TGTGCCAGCTCGGACGAAGGTAACCAGCCCCAGCATTTT.

This chain joins TRBV2 and TRBJ1-2, with a possible D match to TRBD1 (5 bases). CDR3 size: 15 residues. Germline CDR1 SNHLY, CDR2 FYNNEI. The V and J ends lost 3 bases and 3 bases respectively, with 14 bases between them. This chain's CDR3 is CASSESQGVYYGYTF. In nucleotides, the CDR3 is TGTGCCAGCAGTGAGTCGCAGGGCGTGTACTATGGCTACACCTTC.

This clone appeared once. The rearrangement links TRBV5-1 to TRBJ2-3; a weak D match, TRBD2 (6 bases). Germline V gives CDR1 SGHRS, CDR2 YFSETQ. The V end was cut by 4 bases, the J end by 2 bases, with 17 bases between. The CDR3 is made up of 16 amino acids. CDR3 protein: CASSRGGDPNTDTQYF. Written as DNA, the CDR3 is TGCGCCAGCAGCCGGGGCGGGGATCCAAACACAGATACGCAGTATTTT. Using reference TRBV5-1 and TRBJ2-3 for the parts outside the CDR3, the full variable domain is KAGVTQTPRYLIKTRGQQVTLSCSPISGHRSVSWYQQTPGQGLQFLFEYFSETQRNKGNFPGRFSGRQFSNSRSEMNVSTLELGDSALYLCASSRGGDPNTDTQYFGPGTRLTVL.

This clone was seen once. This rearrangement joins TRBV28 to TRBJ1-5, with D possibly TRBD1 on 6 matching bases. Germline V gene data show CDR1 as MDHEN and CDR2 as SYDVKM. V shed 3 bases and J shed 1 base, with 13 bases lying between them. This CDR3 spans 16 amino acids. CDR3 residues: CASSFLEGGSNQPQHF. The CDR3 DNA is TGTGCCAGCAGTTTTCTGGAGGGGGGAAGCAATCAGCCCCAGCATTTT. Full variable domain (outside the CDR3, taken from reference TRBV28 and TRBJ1-5): DVKVTQSSRYLVKRTGEKVFLECVQDMDHENMFWYRQDPGLGLRLIYFSYDVKMKEKGDIPEGYSVSREKKERFSLILESASTNQTSMYLCASSFLEGGSNQPQHFGDGTRLSIL.

The V and J genes are TRBV2 and TRBJ1-4, with a weak D call TRBD1 (5 bases). Between the trimmed V and J ends, which lost 1 base and 5 bases, there was a span of 11 bases. This CDR3 is built from 15 residues. The germline gives CDR1 SNHLY, CDR2 FYNNEI. The DNA for the CDR3 is TGTGCCAGCAGTGAAGAAGGGACTCGAAATGAAAAACTGTTTTTT. Translation gives CASSEEGTRNEKLFF.

This clone showed up just once. The V call is TRBV5-1, the J call TRBJ1-2; TRBD1 might be the D (6 bases). The V gene's germline CDR1 is SGHRS and CDR2 YFSETQ. The CDR3 is 14 residues long. Trimming took 4 bases from V and 4 from J, leaving 14 bases between them. The CDR3 DNA is TGCGCCAGCAGCGATTCCCCACAGGGCTATGGCTACACCTTC. It codes for CASSDSPQGYGYTF.